The clone carrying this T cell receptor beta chain has only a few counts. Antigen specificity is unknown. These data are taken from a study of T cell repertoires in cytomegalovirus infection. Study information: Both CMV infection and a matching HLA type were indicated by public TCR beta signatures. Study findings and constraints: HLA-C-restricted CMV-specific TCR beta clonotypes were dominant in the ex vivo response. Cumulative public TCR beta family frequency identified carriers of CMV plus the relevant HLA.

MiXCR, applied by TCRdb to the reads, yields one record per CDR3 protein. Of about 450,000 distinct CDR3 sequences detected, roughly 30% appear once; the ten largest clones hold roughly 15%. The CDR3 consists of 17 residues. Germline CDR1 is SGHAT and CDR2 is FQNNGV. J gave up 4 bases and V 5 bases, and 11 bases lay outside the gene matches. This clonotype originated in a human donor in good health (CMV status not recorded). Some clones in this sample may be carry-over from other donors' samples. Sequencing input: PBMCs. The chain uses TRBV11-2 and TRBJ1-6; 7 positions match TRBD1. The CDR3 DNA sequence: TGTGCCAGCAGCCGAGTCAGGGCGGGACAGTATAATTCACCCCTCCACTTT. This codes for CASSRVRAGQYNSPLHF.